The 25 T cell receptor beta chains presented below share a single source sample, sequenced in a study of neurological immune-mediated disorders. Time point in this sample: longitudinal time-point 2. TCRdb fed the 5' RACE reads into MiXCR, producing one record per CDR3 protein. The sample yields roughly 98,000 distinct CDR3 sequences, about 13% seen once. Sequenced input: PBMCs. These receptors all come from a female donor with HTLV-1-associated myelopathy (HAM/TSP).

This clonotype was observed many times. The chain couples TRBV12-3 or TRBV12-4 to TRBJ1-1, with 9 bases lining up with TRBD1. The V gene end was trimmed by 5 bases and the J gene end by 5 bases; junction bases not matched to a gene: 12. The CDR3 consists of 16 residues. CDR3 sequence (DNA): TGTGCCAGCAGTATGGGGACAGGGCAGTGGAGGACTGAAGCTTTCTTT. It translates to CASSMGTGQWRTEAFF.

This clonotype was detected many times. V usage is TRBV12-3 or TRBV12-4 and J usage is TRBJ2-1; possible D gene TRBD2, 5 bases. The germline V and J ends were trimmed by 8 bases and 8 bases, with 16 bases remaining between them. The CDR3 has 13 amino acids. In DNA, the CDR3 is TGTGCCAGCTCTCCTAACAGCGGCCATGAGCAGTTCTTC. The encoded protein is CASSPNSGHEQFF.

Ten or more counts support this clonotype. This sequence joins TRBV4-1 and TRBJ2-1; D possibly corresponds to TRBD1 (6 bases). The V and J ends lost 6 bases and 6 bases respectively, with 12 bases between them. The CDR3 has 13 amino acids. Germline CDR1 MGHRA, CDR2 YSYEKL. The CDR3 region has the DNA TGCGCCAGCAGACACCAACAGGGCAATGAGCAGTTCTTC. Amino acids: CASRHQQGNEQFF.

This clonotype was detected only once. The chain carries TRBV28 and TRBJ1-4; tentatively, D is TRBD1 (5 bases). The CDR3 runs to 20 residues. CDR1 is MDHEN, CDR2 SYDVKM, per germline. V was shortened by 5 bases and J by 4 bases, with 29 bases between the two germline ends. CDR3 bases: TGTGCCAGCAGTACCCAAGGCCCAGGACGGTCCTCGGGGCTTAATGAAAAACTGTTTTTT. This encodes CASSTQGPGRSSGLNEKLFF.

This clonotype occurred many times. This chain uses TRBV29-1 with TRBJ2-7, with D possibly TRBD1 on 5 matching bases. The CDR3 spans 12 residues. Germline V lookup: CDR1 SQVTM, CDR2 ANQGSEA. V lost 3 bases and J 2 bases, leaving 8 bases between the germline ends. The CDR3 DNA reads TGCAGCGTTGATCAGGGCGCCTACGAGCAGTACTTC. Encoded protein: CSVDQGAYEQYF.

This clonotype was found many times. This chain links TRBV10-3 with TRBJ2-4; D not certain. The ends were cut back, 4 bases at V and 8 bases at J, with 9 bases in the middle. CDR1 is ENHRY, CDR2 SYGVKD, per germline. The CDR3 loop spans 12 amino acids. The CDR3 loop reads CAISGAHDIQYF. The CDR3 DNA follows: TGTGCCATCAGTGGGGCCCACGACATTCAGTACTTC.

At least ten counts were recorded for this clonotype. The chain is built from TRBV5-5 and TRBJ2-3, with 15 positions matching TRBD2. V shed 2 bases, J shed 0 bases, and the junction held 4 bases outside the gene matches. The CDR3 totals 18 residues. Germline values: CDR1 SGHKS, CDR2 YYEKEE (reference sequence). The CDR3 DNA is TGTGCCAGCAGCTTACCAGGACTAGCGGGGGGGAGCACAGATACGCAGTATTTT. This codes for CASSLPGLAGGSTDTQYF. Full variable domain (missing parts from reference TRBV5-5 and TRBJ2-3): DAGVTQSPTHLIKTRGQQVTLRCSPISGHKSVSWYQQVLGQGPQFIFQYYEKEERGRGNFPDRFSARQFPNYSSELNVNALLLGDSALYLCASSLPGLAGGSTDTQYFGPGTRLTVL.

This clonotype was picked up many times. The CDR3 sequence: CASSLGPDNYGYTF. In nucleotides, the CDR3 is TGCGCCAGCAGCTTGGGTCCGGACAACTATGGCTACACCTTC. The V call is TRBV5-1, the J call TRBJ1-2; D is uncertain. This CDR3 comprises 14 residues. V lost 0 bases, J lost 2 bases, and 8 bases lay in between. In germline, CDR1 is SGHRS, CDR2 YFSETQ.

This clonotype occurred many times. V is TRBV30 and J is TRBJ2-1; 11 nucleotides match TRBD2. Trimming cost V 2 bases and J 9 bases; bases outside gene matches: 9. The V gene's germline CDR1 is GTSNPN and CDR2 SVGIG (reference sequence). The CDR3 has 15 amino acids. CDR3 coding DNA: TGTGCCTGGAGTTGGGTAGCGGGGGGGCCCGGTGAGCAGTTCTTC. This codes for CAWSWVAGGPGEQFF.

There are many counts of this clonotype. CDR3 sequence (DNA): TGTGCCAGCAGTGACTCGATCGACCAGCCCCAGCATTTT. This gives the protein CASSDSIDQPQHF. V gene TRBV6-4 combines with J gene TRBJ1-5, with unresolved D. Trimming cost V 0 bases and J 7 bases, with 7 bases left between them. Per the germline V gene, CDR1 is MRHNA and CDR2 is SNTAGT. The CDR3 covers 13 residues.

This clonotype was seen at least ten times. This CDR3 reads CASSYSTQQETQYF. As DNA, the CDR3 is TGTGCCAGCAGTTACTCGACCCAGCAAGAGACCCAGTACTTC. V is TRBV6-6 and J is TRBJ2-5; unclear D gene. From germline, CDR1 is MNHNY and CDR2 SVGAGI (reference sequence). The CDR3 contains 14 residues. V was cut by 0 bases and J by 2 bases, with 7 bases left in between.

This clonotype was seen once. The junction departs from germline at one end; a sequencing error may be responsible. The chain carries TRBV7-8 and TRBJ1-1; D uncertain. The CDR3 loop spans 14 amino acids. Germline V gene lookup returns CDR1 SGHVS and CDR2 FQNEAQ. This CDR3 is CASSPPSTTTEALF. The CDR3 nucleotides read TGTGCCAGCAGCCCCCCCAGCACAACCACTGAAGCTCTCTTT.

This clonotype was counted many times. The genes are TRBV12-3 or TRBV12-4 and TRBJ1-2; D is perhaps TRBD1 (5 bases). V shed 1 base and J shed 4 bases, with 13 bases lying between them. The length of the CDR3 is 15 residues. The CDR3 sequence: CASSLDGLGGYGYTF. DNA of the CDR3: TGTGCCAGCAGTTTAGACGGACTGGGGGGCTATGGCTACACCTTC.

This chain joins TRBV10-3 and TRBJ2-4, with 7 bases identical to TRBD1. Germline CDR1 is ENHRY and CDR2 is SYGVKD. V gave up 3 bases and J gave up 7 bases; unmatched junction bases: 9. The CDR3 sequence is 15 residues long. CDR3: CAISDKTGTDNIQYF. The DNA of the CDR3 is TGTGCCATCAGTGATAAAACAGGGACAGACAACATTCAGTACTTC.

The V call is TRBV7-2, the J call TRBJ2-1, with D perhaps given as TRBD1 or TRBD2 (5 bases each). This CDR3 region has 14 residues. From germline, CDR1 is SGHTA and CDR2 FQGNSA. V lost 1 base and J lost 12, with 16 bases in between. The CDR3 DNA reads as TGTGCCAGCAGCTTAGGGGGGATGGGAGCAGGGCAGTTCTTC. This codes for CASSLGGMGAGQFF.

This clonotype was detected many times. The junction departs from germline at one end; a sequencing error may be responsible. The rearrangement uses TRBV6-5 and TRBJ2-7; D is unresolved. CDR1 and CDR2 from the germline V gene are MNHEY and SVGAGI. The CDR3 runs to 14 residues. The CDR3 loop is CASSYSRSVIQKWF. The CDR3 region has the DNA TGTGCCAGCAGTTACTCGAGAAGTGTCATCCAAAAGTGGTTC.

The table lists this clonotype with many counts. This chain's CDR3 is CAIPQRYSNQPQHF. CDR3 nucleotides: TGTGCCATCCCGCAGCGTTATAGCAATCAGCCCCAGCATTTT. This chain joins TRBV10-3 and TRBJ1-5; the D is unclear. Trimming left V 8 bases short and J 0 bases short, with 11 bases between. CDR3 length: 14 amino acids. Germline assignment: CDR1 ENHRY and CDR2 SYGVKD.

This clonotype was recorded many times. V gene TRBV28 combines with J gene TRBJ2-3; the D is unclear. The germline V gene encodes CDR1 MDHEN and CDR2 SYDVKM. Deletions cut 3 bases from V and 5 bases from J, with 6 bases between. The CDR3 sequence is 12 residues long. The CDR3 DNA follows: TGTGCCAGCAGTTTTTTTGAAGATACGCAGTATTTT. This sequence encodes CASSFFEDTQYF.

The sample holds many counts of this clonotype. V and J are TRBV12-3 or TRBV12-4 and TRBJ1-4; D uncertain. There are 12 residues in the CDR3. The V end was cut by 7 bases, the J end by 13 bases, with 16 bases between. The CDR3 spells CASKEEGEGLFF. As DNA, the CDR3 is TGTGCCAGCAAGGAGGAGGGCGAAGGACTGTTTTTT.

The V call is TRBV10-3, the J call TRBJ1-2; TRBD1 might be the D (5 bases). Looked up from germline, CDR1 is ENHRY and CDR2 is SYGVKD. There are 12 residues in the CDR3. Trimming stripped 6 bases from V and 6 bases from J, with 11 bases between. In DNA form, the CDR3 reads TGTGCCATCAGCCAGGGATTCGATGGCTACACCTTC. Translated: CAISQGFDGYTF.

This clonotype was found many times. The genes are TRBV12-3 or TRBV12-4 and TRBJ2-1, with 7 bases lining up with TRBD1. The J segment lost 11 bases and the V segment lost 5 bases, leaving 6 bases of the junction unmatched. CDR3 size: 12 residues. The CDR3 DNA reads as TGTGCCAGCAGTGCAGGGGGTTTTCAGCAGTTCTTC. Translation gives CASSAGGFQQFF.

This clonotype was found many times. CDR3 DNA sequence: TGCGGGGGAGTAGCCAAAAACATTCAGTACTTC. It yields the protein CGGVAKNIQYF. This rearrangement joins TRBV20-1 to TRBJ2-4; either TRBD1 or TRBD2 may supply D (5 bases each). The CDR3 has 11 residues. Germline lookup yields CDR1 DFQATT and CDR2 SNEGSKA (reference sequence).

The chain employs TRBV20-1 and TRBJ2-3; no reliable D call. Germline CDR1 reads DFQATT; CDR2 reads SNEGSKA (reference sequence). This CDR3 contains 10 residues. Trimming left V 3 bases short and J 7 bases short, with 5 bases between. This CDR3 is CSASINTQYF. The CDR3 DNA reads as TGCAGTGCTAGTATCAATACGCAGTATTTT.

This clonotype was seen ten or more times. V usage is TRBV29-1 and J usage is TRBJ2-3; 7 nucleotides line up with TRBD1. V lost 7 bases to trimming and J lost 0 bases; unmatched junction nucleotides: 7. This CDR3 comprises 14 residues. Germline CDR1 SQVTM, CDR2 ANQGSEA. CDR3 region: CSALLGQSTDTQYF. Written as DNA, the CDR3 is TGCAGCGCCCTCCTGGGACAGAGCACAGATACGCAGTATTTT.

This clonotype was detected many times. The gene calls are TRBV25-1 and TRBJ2-7, with D uncertain. V was clipped by 2 bases and J by 7 bases, with 12 bases between them. Germline CDR1 MGHDK, CDR2 SYGVNS. CDR3 size: 13 residues. DNA of the CDR3: TGTGCCAGCAGTGAAACTTTCTCGAGAGAGCAGTACTTC. Encoded protein: CASSETFSREQYF.